This is a list of T cell receptor beta chains from one sample in a study of neoadjuvant anti-PD-1 for oral cavity cancer. Data came from immunoSEQ multiplex PCR; TCRdb stores just in-frame clones and leaves some out. Among more than 20,000 clones listed, 26% were seen once. This specimen consisted of tumor tissue, obtained after nivolumab (anti-PD-1) treatment. These receptor sequences come from a person aged 40-85 years with oral cavity squamous cell carcinoma. Each CDR3 is given with its conserved first and last residue. Fields, in order: CDR3 protein, CDR3 DNA, D gene, J gene, V gene, clone size. D genes are given only for firm matches. Clone size is not always given. Where it is, it says once, few, many or a class for expanded clones.

cdr3_aa: CASSRGIPTGKSNTEAFF; cdr3_nt: TGTGCCAGCAGCCGTGGCATCCCGACAGGGAAATCGAACACTGAAGCTTTCTTT; d_call: TRBD1; j_call: TRBJ1-1; v_call: TRBV9; clone_size: .
cdr3_aa: CASSPMTAYGYTF; cdr3_nt: TGTGCCAGCAGCCCGATGACTGCCTATGGCTACACCTTC; d_call: .; j_call: TRBJ1-2; v_call: TRBV14; clone_size: .
cdr3_aa: CASSEETGRMNTEAFF; cdr3_nt: TGTGCCAGCAGTGAGGAGACAGGACGGATGAACACTGAAGCTTTCTTT; d_call: .; j_call: TRBJ1-1; v_call: TRBV2; clone_size: .
cdr3_aa: CASSLSGGLGDTQYF; cdr3_nt: TGTGCCAGCAGCCTCTCCGGGGGGTTAGGAGATACGCAGTATTTT; d_call: TRBD2; j_call: TRBJ2-3; v_call: TRBV6-5; clone_size: few
cdr3_aa: CASSFAAFQGSGEQYF; cdr3_nt: TGTGCCAGCAGCTTCGCGGCGTTTCAGGGTTCCGGCGAGCAGTACTTC; d_call: .; j_call: TRBJ2-7; v_call: TRBV11-2; clone_size: many
cdr3_aa: CASSLTGAGANVLTF; cdr3_nt: TGTGCCAGCAGCCTAACAGGGGCTGGGGCCAACGTCCTGACTTTC; d_call: TRBD1; j_call: TRBJ2-6; v_call: TRBV11-1; clone_size: .
cdr3_aa: CASTQNPQPQHF; cdr3_nt: TGTGCCAGCACCCAAAATCCCCAGCCCCAGCATTTT; d_call: .; j_call: TRBJ1-5; v_call: TRBV28; clone_size: .
cdr3_aa: CASSQETGSSTIYF; cdr3_nt: TGTGCCAGCAGCCAGGAAACAGGGAGTAGCACCATATATTTT; d_call: .; j_call: TRBJ1-3; v_call: TRBV4-2; clone_size: few
cdr3_aa: CASSLTGGVNTEAFF; cdr3_nt: TGTGCCAGCAGCTTAACTGGGGGCGTAAACACTGAAGCTTTCTTT; d_call: .; j_call: TRBJ1-1; v_call: TRBV7-9; clone_size: .
cdr3_aa: CASSMDRSLRGYTF; cdr3_nt: TGTGCCAGTAGTATGGACAGGTCTTTGAGAGGCTACACCTTC; d_call: TRBD1; j_call: TRBJ1-2; v_call: TRBV19; clone_size: .
cdr3_aa: CASSLSDRRGYGYTF; cdr3_nt: TGTGCCAGCAGCTTAAGCGACAGACGCGGCTATGGCTACACCTTC; d_call: .; j_call: TRBJ1-2; v_call: TRBV7-9; clone_size: few
cdr3_aa: CASSLAGTVDYEQYF; cdr3_nt: TGCGCCAGCAGCTTGGCCGGGACTGTCGACTACGAGCAGTACTTC; d_call: .; j_call: TRBJ2-7; v_call: TRBV5-1; clone_size: .
cdr3_aa: CATSRPGQFYGYTF; cdr3_nt: TGTGCCACCAGCAGGCCAGGACAGTTTTATGGCTACACCTTC; d_call: .; j_call: TRBJ1-2; v_call: TRBV15; clone_size: .